The clone carrying this T cell receptor (beta chain) was counted once. As yet, its antigen is unknown. The data were produced by immunoSEQ multiplex PCR, yet TCRdb's version contains in-frame clones alone and is incomplete. This table holds around 130,000 clones, approximately 92% found once. This record belongs to a study of T cell responses to AZD1222 COVID-19 vaccine. Study outcomes and limitations: A mostly white British donor set with more females was recruited, and clonal diversity was possibly underestimated.

The junction had 2 bases not matched to a gene; V was cut back by 6 bases and J by 4 bases. Germline CDR1 reads SQVTM; CDR2 reads ANQGSEA. CDR3 size: 12 residues. The rearrangement links TRBV29-1 to TRBJ1-5; 8 positions match TRBD1. Here the sequenced sample was peripheral blood, taken on day 0 of AZD1222 vaccination. The receptor was derived from an adult in good health. CDR3 DNA: TGCAGCGTCGGACAGGGTAATCAGCCCCAGCATTTT. This sequence encodes CSVGQGNQPQHF.